The clone carrying this TCR beta chain was counted many times. Its antigen is not identified. The record originates from a study of T cells in Graves' hyperthyroidism and ophthalmopathy. Findings and limits, study-wide: By a 13 V-J model, ophthalmopathy was set apart from stable hyperthyroidism. Peripheral blood also featured most of the thyroid clonotypes expanded above 0.001.

What was amplified from RNA transcripts were TCR beta CDR3 regions. TCR CDR3 regions were first amplified by RT-PCR with HTBI primers. TCRdb re-called the multiplex PCR reads through MiXCR, storing one row per CDR3 protein. The sample holds around 500,000 distinct CDR3 sequences; roughly an eighth are singletons and the top ten take around 17%. Trimming shortened V by 0 bases and J by 6 bases, and 11 bases separated the two germline ends. The germline CDR1 and CDR2 sequences are DFQATT and SNEGSKA (reference sequence). The CDR3 contains 13 residues. This clonotype was obtained from a woman aged 18-29 years with Graves' hyperthyroidism. V is TRBV20-1 and J is TRBJ1-1; D is possibly TRBD1 (5 bases). The specimen sequenced was blood. CDR3 amino acids: CSARDGGRPEAFF. CDR3 nucleotides: TGCAGTGCTAGAGACGGGGGGAGGCCTGAAGCTTTCTTT.